The following is a T cell receptor (beta chain) sequence with its context. Its antigen remains unidentified. Base qualities are not at hand, and no much larger clone is one base apart. The data belong to a study of OX40 agonist ivuxolimab in advanced cancers. Broadly, across the study: The costimulatory receptor OX40 (CD134) was targeted by ivuxolimab, a fully human IgG2 agonistic monoclonal antibody. Intravenous ivuxolimab was administered to patients every 2 weeks at six dose levels: 0.01, 0.1, 0.3, 1.5, 3 and 10 mg/kg. Of the roughly 52 dose-escalation patients, hepatocellular carcinoma was present in around 20, melanoma in around 15, renal cell carcinoma in 9 and head and neck cancer in 9. The dose-escalation cohort was 80% to 90% male with a mean age of around 64 years, ranging from about 20 to 80. Patients were allowed to have had prior anti-PD-1, anti-PD-L1 or anti-CTLA-4 therapy, and more than 35% of the dose-escalation patients had been treated with checkpoint inhibitors. Partial responses occurred in three dose-escalation patients: two with cutaneous melanoma and one with hepatocellular carcinoma. The point of sequencing TCRbeta in the periphery was to test whether ivuxolimab changed TCR sequence diversity and drove clonal T-cell expansion. The paper reports the monotherapy dose-escalation portion (N of about 47 patients) of the phase I ivuxolimab trial.

The trial excluded patients who had a history of autoimmune disease or were on systemic immunosuppression. Peripheral blood for TCR sequencing was collected from all dose cohorts at baseline, on cycle 4 day 1, and on cycle 7 day 1. The samples were drawn from a first-in-human, open-label, multicenter phase I dose-escalation trial of ivuxolimab. The trial enrolled adults with locally advanced or metastatic head and neck squamous cell, hepatocellular, melanoma or renal cell carcinoma. Before TCR sequencing, CD4+ T cells and CD8+ T cells from peripheral blood were sorted into separate populations. Genomic DNA was extracted from sorted cells for sequencing of the TCRbeta CDR3 region. The immunoSEQ Assay was used for sequencing of TCRbeta CDR3 regions. TCRdb re-hosts the immuneACCESS table, in-frame sequences only. Its copies lack some clones; in the studies checked, an unresolved V gene accounts for under half of them, and the cause for the rest is not known. This sample has over 55,000 clones in its table, and about 81% of those were observed once. Clones ranked in the top ten supply less than 2.5% of the sample.

V is reduced by 0 bases and J by 2 bases, leaving a spacing of 5 bases between them. According to the germline V gene, CDR1 reads MNHEY and CDR2 reads SVGAGI. The cysteine opens and the phenylalanine closes a CDR3 of 14 amino acids. Only CDR3 DNA is held: 42 bases, read in frame from base 1. General study outcomes and caveats: Low levels of normalized T-cell clonal expansion were also seen in some nonresponding patients. On average, CD8+ T cells showed more expanded clones than CD4+ T cells after ivuxolimab. Antigen specificity was not determined for the clonally expanded peripheral T cells. Partial responders in the 0.1-3.0 mg/kg groups had among the lowest normalized peripheral clonal expansion, especially among CD8+ T cells. At doses from 0.1 to 3.0 mg/kg, clonal expansion was seen in both CD4+ and CD8+ blood T cells between baseline and week 6.

This specimen was CD4+ or CD8+ T cells sorted from blood, taken in a trial of the OX40 agonist ivuxolimab. The receptor's source is an adult with an advanced solid tumor such as melanoma, head and neck, liver or kidney cancer. The sequence links TRBV6-5 to TRBJ1-5; no D gene is confidently identified. Here is the DNA: TGTGCCAGCAGTTACTCGGCAGGCAATCAGCCCCAGCATTTT. Translated, this is CASSYSAGNQPQHF.